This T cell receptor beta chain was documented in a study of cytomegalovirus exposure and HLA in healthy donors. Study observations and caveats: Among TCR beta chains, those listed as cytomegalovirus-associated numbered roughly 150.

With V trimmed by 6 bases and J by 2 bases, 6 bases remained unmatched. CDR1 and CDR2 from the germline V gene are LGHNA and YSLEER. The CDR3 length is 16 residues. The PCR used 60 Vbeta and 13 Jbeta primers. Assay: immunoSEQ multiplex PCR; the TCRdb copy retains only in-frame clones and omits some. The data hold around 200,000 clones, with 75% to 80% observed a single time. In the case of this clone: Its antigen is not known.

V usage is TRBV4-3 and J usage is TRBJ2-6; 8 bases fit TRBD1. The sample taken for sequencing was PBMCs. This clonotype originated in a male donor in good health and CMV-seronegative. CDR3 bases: TGCGCCAGCAGTCCTTCGGACAGGGCTGGGGCCAACGTCCTGACTTTC. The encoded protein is CASSPSDRAGANVLTF.